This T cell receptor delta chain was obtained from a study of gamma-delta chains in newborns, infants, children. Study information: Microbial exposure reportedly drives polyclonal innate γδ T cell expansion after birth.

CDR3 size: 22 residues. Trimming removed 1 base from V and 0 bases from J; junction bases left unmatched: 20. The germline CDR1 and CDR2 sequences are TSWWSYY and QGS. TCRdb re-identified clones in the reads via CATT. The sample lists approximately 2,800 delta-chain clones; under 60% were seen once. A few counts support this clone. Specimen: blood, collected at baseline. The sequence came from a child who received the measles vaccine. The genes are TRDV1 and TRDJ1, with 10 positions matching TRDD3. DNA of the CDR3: TGTGCTCTTGGGGAACGGGCCTTTTTTTTCTTACTGGGGGATCCGTACACCGATAAACTCATCTTT. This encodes CALGERAFFFLLGDPYTDKLIF.